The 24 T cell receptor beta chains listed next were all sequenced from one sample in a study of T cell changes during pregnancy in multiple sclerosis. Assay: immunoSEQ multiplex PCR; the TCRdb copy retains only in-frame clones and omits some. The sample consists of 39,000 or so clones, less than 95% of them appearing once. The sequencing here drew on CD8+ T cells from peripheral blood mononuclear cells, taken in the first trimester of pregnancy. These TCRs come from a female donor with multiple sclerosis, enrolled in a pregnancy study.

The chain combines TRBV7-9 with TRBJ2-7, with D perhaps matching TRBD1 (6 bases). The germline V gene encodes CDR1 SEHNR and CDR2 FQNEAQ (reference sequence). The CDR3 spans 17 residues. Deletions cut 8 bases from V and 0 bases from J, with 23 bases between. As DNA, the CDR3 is TGTGCCAGCGGCAGCCCCACCGGGACACAAAGCTCCTACGAGCAGTACTTC. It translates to CASGSPTGTQSSYEQYF.

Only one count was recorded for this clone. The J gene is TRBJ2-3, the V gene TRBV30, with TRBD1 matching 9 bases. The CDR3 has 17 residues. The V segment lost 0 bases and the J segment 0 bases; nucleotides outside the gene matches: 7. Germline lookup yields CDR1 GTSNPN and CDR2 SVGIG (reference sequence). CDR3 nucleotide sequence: TGTGCCTGGAGTGTACCCCCGGGACAGGGAAGCACAGATACGCAGTATTTT. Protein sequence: CAWSVPPGQGSTDTQYF.

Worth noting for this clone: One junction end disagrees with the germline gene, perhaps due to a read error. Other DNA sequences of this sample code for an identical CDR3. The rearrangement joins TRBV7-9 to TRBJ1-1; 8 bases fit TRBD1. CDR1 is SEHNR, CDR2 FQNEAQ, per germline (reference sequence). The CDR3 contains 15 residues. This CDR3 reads CASSLAGGRVTEAFF. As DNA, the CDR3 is TGTGCCAGCAGCCTAGCAGGGGGCAGGGTCACTGAAGCTTTCTTT.

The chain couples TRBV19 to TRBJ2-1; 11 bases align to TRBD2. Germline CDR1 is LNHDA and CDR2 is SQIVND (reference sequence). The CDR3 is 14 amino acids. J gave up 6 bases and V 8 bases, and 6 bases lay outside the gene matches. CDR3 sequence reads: CASSIGTSGNEQFF. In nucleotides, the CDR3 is TGTGCCAGTTCTATAGGGACTAGCGGCAATGAGCAGTTCTTC.

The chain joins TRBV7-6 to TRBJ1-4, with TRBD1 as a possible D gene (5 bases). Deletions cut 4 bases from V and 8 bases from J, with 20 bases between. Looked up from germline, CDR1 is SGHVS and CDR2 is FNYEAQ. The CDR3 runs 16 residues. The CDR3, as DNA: TGTGCCAGCAGCTCAGGCATACCGGGACTGGGGGAAAAACTGTTTTTT. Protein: CASSSGIPGLGEKLFF. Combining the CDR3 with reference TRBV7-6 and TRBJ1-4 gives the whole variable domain GAGVSQSPRYKVTKRGQDVALRCDPISGHVSLYWYRQALGQGPEFLTYFNYEAQQDKSGLPNDRFSAERPEGSISTLTIQRTEQRDSAMYRCASSSGIPGLGEKLFFGSGTQLSVL.

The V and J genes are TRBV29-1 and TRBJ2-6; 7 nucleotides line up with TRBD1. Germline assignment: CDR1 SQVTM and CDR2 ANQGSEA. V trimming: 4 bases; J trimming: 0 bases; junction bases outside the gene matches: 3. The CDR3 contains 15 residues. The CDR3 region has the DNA TGCAGCGTTGCGGGACAGTTCTCTGGGGCCAACGTCCTGACTTTC. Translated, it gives CSVAGQFSGANVLTF.

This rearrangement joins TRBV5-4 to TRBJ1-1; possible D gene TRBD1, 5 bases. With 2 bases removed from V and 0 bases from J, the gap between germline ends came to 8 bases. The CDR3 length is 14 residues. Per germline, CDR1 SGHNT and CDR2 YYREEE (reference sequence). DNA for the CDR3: TGTGCCAGCAGCTTCCAGACAGTGAACACTGAAGCTTTCTTT. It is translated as CASSFQTVNTEAFF.

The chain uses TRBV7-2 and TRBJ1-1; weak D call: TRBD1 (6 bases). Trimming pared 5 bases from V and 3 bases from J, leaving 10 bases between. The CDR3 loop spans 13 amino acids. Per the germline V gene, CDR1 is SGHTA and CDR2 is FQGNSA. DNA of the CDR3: TGTGCCAGCAGCCTACAGGGTTACACTGAAGCTTTCTTT. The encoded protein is CASSLQGYTEAFF. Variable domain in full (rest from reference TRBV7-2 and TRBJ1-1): GAGVSQSPSNKVTEKGKDVELRCDPISGHTALYWYRQSLGQGLEFLIYFQGNSAPDKSGLPSDRFSAERTGGSVSTLTIQRTQQEDSAVYLCASSLQGYTEAFFGQGTRLTVV.

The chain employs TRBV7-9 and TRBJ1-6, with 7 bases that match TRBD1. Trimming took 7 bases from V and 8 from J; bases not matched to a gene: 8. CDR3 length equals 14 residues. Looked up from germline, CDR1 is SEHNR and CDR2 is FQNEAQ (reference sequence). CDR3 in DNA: TGTGCCAGCACCCCCGAGGGGGCATATTCACCCCTCCACTTT. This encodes CASTPEGAYSPLHF.

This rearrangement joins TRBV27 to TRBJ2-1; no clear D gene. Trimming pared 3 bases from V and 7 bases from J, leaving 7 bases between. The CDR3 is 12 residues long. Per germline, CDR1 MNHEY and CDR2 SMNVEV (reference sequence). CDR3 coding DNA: TGTGCCAGCAGTTTTTTCCCGAATGAGCAGTTCTTC. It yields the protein CASSFFPNEQFF.

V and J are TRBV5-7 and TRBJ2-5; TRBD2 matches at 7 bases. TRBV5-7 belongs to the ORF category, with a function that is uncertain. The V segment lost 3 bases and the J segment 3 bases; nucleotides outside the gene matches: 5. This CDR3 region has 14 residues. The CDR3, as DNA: TGTGCCAGCAGCTCAAGCGGGGTTGAAGAGACCCAGTACTTC. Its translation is CASSSSGVEETQYF.

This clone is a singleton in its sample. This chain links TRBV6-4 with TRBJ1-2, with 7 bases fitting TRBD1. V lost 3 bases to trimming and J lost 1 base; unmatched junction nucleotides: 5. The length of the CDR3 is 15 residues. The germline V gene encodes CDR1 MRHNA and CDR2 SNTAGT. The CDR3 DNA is TGTGCCAGCAGTGAAGGGGCAGGGGGTAACTATGGCTACACCTTC. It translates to CASSEGAGGNYGYTF.

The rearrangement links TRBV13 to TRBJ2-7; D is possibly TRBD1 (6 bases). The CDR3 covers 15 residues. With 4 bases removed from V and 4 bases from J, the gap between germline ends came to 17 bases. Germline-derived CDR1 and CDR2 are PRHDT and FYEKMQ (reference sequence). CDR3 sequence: CASSSTGTSPYEQYF. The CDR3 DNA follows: TGTGCCAGCAGCTCAACAGGGACAAGCCCTTACGAGCAGTACTTC.

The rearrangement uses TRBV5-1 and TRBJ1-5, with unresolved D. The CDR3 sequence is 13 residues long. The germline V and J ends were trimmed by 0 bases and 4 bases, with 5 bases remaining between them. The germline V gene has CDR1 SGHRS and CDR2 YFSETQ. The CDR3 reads CASSLASNQPQHF. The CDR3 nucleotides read TGCGCCAGCAGCTTGGCTTCGAATCAGCCCCAGCATTTT.

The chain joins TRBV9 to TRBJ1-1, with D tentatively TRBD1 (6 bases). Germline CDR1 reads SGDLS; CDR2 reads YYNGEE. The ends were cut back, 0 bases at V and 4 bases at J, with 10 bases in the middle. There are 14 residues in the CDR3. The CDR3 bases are TGTGCCAGCAGCGTAGCGGGGGGGCCCACTGAAGCTTTCTTT. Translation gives CASSVAGGPTEAFF.

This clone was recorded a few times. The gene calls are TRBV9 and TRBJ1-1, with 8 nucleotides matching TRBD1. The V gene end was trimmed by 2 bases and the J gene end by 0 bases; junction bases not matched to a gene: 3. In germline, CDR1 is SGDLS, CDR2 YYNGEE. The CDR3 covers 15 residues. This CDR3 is CASSVGDRLNTEAFF. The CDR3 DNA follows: TGTGCCAGCAGCGTGGGGGACAGGCTGAACACTGAAGCTTTCTTT.

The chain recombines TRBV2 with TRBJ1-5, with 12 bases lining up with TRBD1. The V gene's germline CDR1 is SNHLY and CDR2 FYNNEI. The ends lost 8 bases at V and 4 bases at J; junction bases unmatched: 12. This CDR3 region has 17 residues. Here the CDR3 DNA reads TGTGCCAGCGGGGGGGACAGGGGGCGCGGGAGTAATCAGCCCCAGCATTTT. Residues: CASGGDRGRGSNQPQHF.

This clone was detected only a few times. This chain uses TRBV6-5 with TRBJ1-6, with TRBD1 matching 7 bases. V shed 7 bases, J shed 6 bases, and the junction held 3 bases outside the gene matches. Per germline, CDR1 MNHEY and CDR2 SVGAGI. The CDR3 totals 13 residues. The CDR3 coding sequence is TGTGCCAGCAAAGGGACAGCTAATTCACCCCTCCACTTT. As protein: CASKGTANSPLHF.

In DNA, the CDR3 is TGTGCCAGTAGTATATCGCTGGCCCAGGAGCAGTTCTTC. Protein sequence: CASSISLAQEQFF. The chain recombines TRBV19 with TRBJ2-1; unclear D gene. There are 13 residues in the CDR3. Germline-derived CDR1 and CDR2 are LNHDA and SQIVND (reference sequence). The ends were cut back, 2 bases at V and 10 bases at J, with 12 bases in the middle.

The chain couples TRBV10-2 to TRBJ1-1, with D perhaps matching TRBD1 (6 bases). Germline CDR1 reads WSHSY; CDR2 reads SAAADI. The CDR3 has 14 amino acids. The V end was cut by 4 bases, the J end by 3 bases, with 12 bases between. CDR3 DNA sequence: TGCGCCAGCAGTGGTTCCAGGGGCTACACTGAAGCTTTCTTT. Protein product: CASSGSRGYTEAFF.

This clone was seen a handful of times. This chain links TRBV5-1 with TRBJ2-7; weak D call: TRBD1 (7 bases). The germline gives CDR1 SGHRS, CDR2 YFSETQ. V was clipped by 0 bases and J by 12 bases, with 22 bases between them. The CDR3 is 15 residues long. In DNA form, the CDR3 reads TGCGCCAGCAGCTTGGGTCAGGGGGGACCTCCTACGTGGTACTTC. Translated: CASSLGQGGPPTWYF.

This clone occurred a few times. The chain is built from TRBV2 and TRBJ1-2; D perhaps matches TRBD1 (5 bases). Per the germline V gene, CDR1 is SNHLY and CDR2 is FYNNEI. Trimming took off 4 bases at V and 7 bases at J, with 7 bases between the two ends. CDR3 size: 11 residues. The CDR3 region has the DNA TGTGCCAGCAGTGGCGGGGGTGGCTACACCTTC. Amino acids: CASSGGGGYTF.

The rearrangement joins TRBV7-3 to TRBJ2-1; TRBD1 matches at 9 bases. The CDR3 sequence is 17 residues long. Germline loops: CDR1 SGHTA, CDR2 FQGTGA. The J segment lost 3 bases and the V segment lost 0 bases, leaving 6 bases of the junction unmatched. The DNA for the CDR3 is TGTGCCAGCAGCTTAACCACCGGGACAGGGATCTACAATGAGCAGTTCTTC. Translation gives CASSLTTGTGIYNEQFF.

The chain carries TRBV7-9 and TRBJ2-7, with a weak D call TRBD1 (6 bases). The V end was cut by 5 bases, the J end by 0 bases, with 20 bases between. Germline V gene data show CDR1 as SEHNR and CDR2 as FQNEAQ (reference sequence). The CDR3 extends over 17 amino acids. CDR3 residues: CASSPRKGQTSSYEQYF. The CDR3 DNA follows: TGTGCCAGCAGCCCGCGTAAAGGACAGACGAGCTCCTACGAGCAGTACTTC.